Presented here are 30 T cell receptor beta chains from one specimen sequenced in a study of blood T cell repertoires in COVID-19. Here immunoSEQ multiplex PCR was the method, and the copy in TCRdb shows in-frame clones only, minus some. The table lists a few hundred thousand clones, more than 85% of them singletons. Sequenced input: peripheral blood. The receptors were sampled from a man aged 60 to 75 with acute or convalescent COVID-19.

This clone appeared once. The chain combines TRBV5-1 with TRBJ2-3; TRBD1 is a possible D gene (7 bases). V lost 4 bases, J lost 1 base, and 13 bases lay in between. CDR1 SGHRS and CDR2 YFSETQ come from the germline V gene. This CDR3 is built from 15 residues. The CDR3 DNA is TGCGCCAGCAGCCAGGGGGGAGATCGCACAGATACGCAGTATTTT. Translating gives CASSQGGDRTDTQYF.

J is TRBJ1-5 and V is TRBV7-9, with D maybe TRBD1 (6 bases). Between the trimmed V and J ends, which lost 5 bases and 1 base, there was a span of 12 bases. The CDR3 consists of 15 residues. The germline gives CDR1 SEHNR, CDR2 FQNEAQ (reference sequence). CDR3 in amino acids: CASSPGGTSNQPQHF. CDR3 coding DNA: TGTGCCAGCAGCCCGGGGGGCACAAGCAATCAGCCCCAGCATTTT.

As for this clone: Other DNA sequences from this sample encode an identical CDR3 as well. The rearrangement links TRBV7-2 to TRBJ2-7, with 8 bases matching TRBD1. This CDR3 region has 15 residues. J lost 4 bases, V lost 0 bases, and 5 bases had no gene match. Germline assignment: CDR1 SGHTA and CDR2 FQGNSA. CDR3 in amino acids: CASSLAPQGAYEQYF. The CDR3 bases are TGTGCCAGCAGCTTAGCGCCCCAGGGGGCTTACGAGCAGTACTTC.

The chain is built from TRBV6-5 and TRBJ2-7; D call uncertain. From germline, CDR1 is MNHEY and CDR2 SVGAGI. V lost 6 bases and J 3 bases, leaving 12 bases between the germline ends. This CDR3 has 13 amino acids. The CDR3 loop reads CASRSETNYEQYF. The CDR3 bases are TGTGCCAGCAGGTCTGAAACAAACTACGAGCAGTACTTC.

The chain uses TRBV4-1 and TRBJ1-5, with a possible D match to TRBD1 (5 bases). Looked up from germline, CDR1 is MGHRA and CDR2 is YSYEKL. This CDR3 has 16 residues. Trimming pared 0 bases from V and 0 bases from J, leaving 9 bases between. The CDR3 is CASSQEGDFSNQPQHF. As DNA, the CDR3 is TGCGCCAGCAGCCAAGAAGGGGACTTTAGCAATCAGCCCCAGCATTTT.

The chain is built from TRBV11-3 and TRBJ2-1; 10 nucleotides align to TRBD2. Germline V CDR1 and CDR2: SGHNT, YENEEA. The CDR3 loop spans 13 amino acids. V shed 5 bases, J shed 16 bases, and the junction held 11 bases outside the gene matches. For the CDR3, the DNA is TGTGCCAGCAGCCCGCAAGCGGGGGGGCCGGAATTCTTC. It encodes CASSPQAGGPEFF. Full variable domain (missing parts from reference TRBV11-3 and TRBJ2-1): EAGVVQSPRYKIIEKKQPVAFWCNPISGHNTLYWYLQNLGQGPELLIRYENEEAVDDSQLPKDRFSAERLKGVDSTLKIQPAELGDSAVYLCASSPQAGGPEFFGPGTRLTVL.

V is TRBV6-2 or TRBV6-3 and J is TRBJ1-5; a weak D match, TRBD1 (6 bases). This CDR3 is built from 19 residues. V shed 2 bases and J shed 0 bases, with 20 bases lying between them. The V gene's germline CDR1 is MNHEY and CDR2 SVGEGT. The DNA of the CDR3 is TGTGCCAGCAGTTACCCAAACTCTCGACAGGCCGATAGCAATCAGCCCCAGCATTTT. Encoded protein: CASSYPNSRQADSNQPQHF.

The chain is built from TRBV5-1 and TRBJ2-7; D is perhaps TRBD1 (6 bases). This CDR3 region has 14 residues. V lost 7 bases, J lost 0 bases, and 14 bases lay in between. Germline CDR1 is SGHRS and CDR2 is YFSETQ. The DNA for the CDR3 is TGCGCCAGCTCGATGACAGGTACCTCCTACGAGCAGTACTTC. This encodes CASSMTGTSYEQYF.

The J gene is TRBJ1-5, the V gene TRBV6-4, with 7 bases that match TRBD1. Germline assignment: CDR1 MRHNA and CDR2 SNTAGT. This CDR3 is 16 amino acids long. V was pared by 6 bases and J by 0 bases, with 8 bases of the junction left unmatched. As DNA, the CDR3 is TGTGCCAGCAGAGAACAGGGGATGTATAGCAATCAGCCCCAGCATTTT. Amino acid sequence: CASREQGMYSNQPQHF.

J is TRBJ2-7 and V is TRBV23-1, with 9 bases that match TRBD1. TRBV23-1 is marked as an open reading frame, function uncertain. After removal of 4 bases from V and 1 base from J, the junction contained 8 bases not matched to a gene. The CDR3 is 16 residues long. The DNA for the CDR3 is TGCGCCAGCAGTCCTACCGGGACAGGGCCGTCCTACGAGCAGTACTTC. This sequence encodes CASSPTGTGPSYEQYF.

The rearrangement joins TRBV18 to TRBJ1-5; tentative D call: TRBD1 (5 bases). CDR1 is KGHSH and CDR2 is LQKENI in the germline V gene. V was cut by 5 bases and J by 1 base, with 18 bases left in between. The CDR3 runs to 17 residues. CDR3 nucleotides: TGTGCCAGCTCAAGGCTCGGGAATCGGGGGAGCAATCAGCCCCAGCATTTT. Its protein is CASSRLGNRGSNQPQHF.

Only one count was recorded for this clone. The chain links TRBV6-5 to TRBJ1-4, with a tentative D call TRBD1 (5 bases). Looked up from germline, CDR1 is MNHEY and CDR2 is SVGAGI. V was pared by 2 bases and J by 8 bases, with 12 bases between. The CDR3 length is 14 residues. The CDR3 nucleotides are TGTGCCAGCAGTTACCAGCAGGGTGGCGAAAAACTGTTTTTT. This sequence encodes CASSYQQGGEKLFF.

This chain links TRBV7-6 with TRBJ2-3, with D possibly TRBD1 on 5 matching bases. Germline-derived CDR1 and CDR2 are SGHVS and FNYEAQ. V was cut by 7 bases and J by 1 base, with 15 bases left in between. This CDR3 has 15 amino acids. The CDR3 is CASTVGDRRTDTQYF. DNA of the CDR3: TGTGCCAGCACGGTCGGTGACAGACGCACAGATACGCAGTATTTT.

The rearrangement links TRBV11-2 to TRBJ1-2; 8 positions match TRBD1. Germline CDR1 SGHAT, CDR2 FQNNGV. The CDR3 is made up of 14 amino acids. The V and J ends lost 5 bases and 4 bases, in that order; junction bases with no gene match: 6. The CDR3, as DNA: TGTGCCAGCAGCCCTAGGACAGGGACCTATGGCTACACCTTC. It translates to CASSPRTGTYGYTF.

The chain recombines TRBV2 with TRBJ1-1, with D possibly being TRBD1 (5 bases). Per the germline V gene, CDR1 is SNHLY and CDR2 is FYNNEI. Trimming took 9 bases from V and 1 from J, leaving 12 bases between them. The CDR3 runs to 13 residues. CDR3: CASNRDSNTEAFF. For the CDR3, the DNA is TGTGCCAGTAACCGGGACTCGAACACTGAAGCTTTCTTT.

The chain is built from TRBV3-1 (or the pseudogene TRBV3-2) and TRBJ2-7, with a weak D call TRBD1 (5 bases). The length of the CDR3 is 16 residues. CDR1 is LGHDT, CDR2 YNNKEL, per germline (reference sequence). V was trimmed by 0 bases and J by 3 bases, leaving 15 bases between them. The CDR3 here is CASSQDRVSHLYEQYF. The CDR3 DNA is TGTGCCAGCAGCCAAGACAGGGTTTCTCACCTCTACGAGCAGTACTTC.

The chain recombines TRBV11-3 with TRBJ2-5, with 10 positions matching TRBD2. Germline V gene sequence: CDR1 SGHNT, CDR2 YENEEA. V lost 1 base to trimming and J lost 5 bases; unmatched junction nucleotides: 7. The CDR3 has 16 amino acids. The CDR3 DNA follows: TGTGCCAGCAGCTTAGGAGCGGGGGGGCCGGCGGAGACCCAGTACTTC. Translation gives CASSLGAGGPAETQYF.

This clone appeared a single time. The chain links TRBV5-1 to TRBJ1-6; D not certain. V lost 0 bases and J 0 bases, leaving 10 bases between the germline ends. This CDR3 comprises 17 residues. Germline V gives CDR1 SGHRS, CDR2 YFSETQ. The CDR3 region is CASSLAPGSSYNSPLHF. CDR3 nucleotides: TGCGCCAGCAGCTTGGCGCCGGGGAGCTCCTATAATTCACCCCTCCACTTT.

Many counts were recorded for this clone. CDR3 in DNA: TGTGCCAGCAGTTTAGCGGGGGGGCCGGACGATGAGCAGTTCTTC. Its translation: CASSLAGGPDDEQFF. The chain uses TRBV6-6 and TRBJ2-1, with TRBD2 matching 11 bases. V lost 4 bases to trimming and J lost 8 bases; unmatched junction nucleotides: 7. The CDR3 has 15 amino acids. Germline V lookup: CDR1 MNHNY, CDR2 SVGAGI (reference sequence).

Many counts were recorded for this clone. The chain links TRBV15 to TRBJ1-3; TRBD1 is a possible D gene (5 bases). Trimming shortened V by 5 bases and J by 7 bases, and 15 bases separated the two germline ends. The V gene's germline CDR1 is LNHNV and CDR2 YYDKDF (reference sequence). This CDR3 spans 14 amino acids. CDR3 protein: CATSRGGGGNTIYF. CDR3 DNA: TGTGCCACCAGCCGAGGTGGGGGGGGGAACACCATATATTTT.

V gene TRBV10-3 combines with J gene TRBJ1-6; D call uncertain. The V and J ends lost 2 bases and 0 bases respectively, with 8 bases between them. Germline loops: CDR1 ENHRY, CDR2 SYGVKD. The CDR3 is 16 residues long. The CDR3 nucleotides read TGTGCCATCAGTGAGGCCGTACTCTCCTATAATTCACCCCTCCACTTT. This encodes CAISEAVLSYNSPLHF.

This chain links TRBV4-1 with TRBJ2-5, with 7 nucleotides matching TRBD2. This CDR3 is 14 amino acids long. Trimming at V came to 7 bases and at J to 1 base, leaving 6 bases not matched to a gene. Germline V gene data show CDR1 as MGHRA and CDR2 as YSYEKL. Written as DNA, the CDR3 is TGCGCCAGCACGGGGGGAAGGGGCCAAGAGACCCAGTACTTC. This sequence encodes CASTGGRGQETQYF.

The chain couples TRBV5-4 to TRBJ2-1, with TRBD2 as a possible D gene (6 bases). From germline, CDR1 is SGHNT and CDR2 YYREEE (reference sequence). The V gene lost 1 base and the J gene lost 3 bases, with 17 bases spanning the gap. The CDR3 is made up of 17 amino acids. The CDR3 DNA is TGTGCCAGCAGCTTGACCCCTAGACTAGTGATCTACAATGAGCAGTTCTTC. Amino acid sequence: CASSLTPRLVIYNEQFF.

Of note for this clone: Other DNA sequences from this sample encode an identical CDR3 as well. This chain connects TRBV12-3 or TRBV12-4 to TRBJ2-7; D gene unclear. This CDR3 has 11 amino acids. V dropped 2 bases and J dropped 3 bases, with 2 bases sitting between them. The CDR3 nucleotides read TGTGCCAGCAGTTTACTCTACGAGCAGTACTTC. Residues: CASSLLYEQYF.

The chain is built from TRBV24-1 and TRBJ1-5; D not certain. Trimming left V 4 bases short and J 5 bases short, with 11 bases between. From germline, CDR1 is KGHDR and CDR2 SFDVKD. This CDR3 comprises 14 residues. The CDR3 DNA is TGTGCCACCAGTGACCCTGACGGGTATCAGCCCCAGCATTTT. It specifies CATSDPDGYQPQHF.

The CDR3 protein is CASSSQFNSPLHF. CDR3 bases: TGTGCCAGCAGTTCGCAGTTTAATTCACCCCTCCACTTT. This chain links TRBV12-3 or TRBV12-4 with TRBJ1-6; no reliable D call. The CDR3 sequence is 13 residues long. The V gene lost 4 bases and the J gene lost 6 bases, with 7 bases spanning the gap.

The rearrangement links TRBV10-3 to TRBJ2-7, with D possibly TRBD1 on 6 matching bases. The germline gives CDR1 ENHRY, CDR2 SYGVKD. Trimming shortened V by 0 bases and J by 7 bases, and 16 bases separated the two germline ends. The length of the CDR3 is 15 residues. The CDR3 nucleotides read TGTGCCATCAGTGAGTCCGATAGTGGGGGCAATGAGCAGTACTTC. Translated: CAISESDSGGNEQYF.

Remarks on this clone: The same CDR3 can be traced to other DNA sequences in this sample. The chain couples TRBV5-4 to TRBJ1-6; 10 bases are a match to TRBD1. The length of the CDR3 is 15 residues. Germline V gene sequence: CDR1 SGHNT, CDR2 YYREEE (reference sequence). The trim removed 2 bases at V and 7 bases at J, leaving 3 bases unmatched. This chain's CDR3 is CASSFPGQGNSPLHF. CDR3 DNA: TGTGCCAGCAGCTTCCCGGGACAGGGGAATTCACCCCTCCACTTT.

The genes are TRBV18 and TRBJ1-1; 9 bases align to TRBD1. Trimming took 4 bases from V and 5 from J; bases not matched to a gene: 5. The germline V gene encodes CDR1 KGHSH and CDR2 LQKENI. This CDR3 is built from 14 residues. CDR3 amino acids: CASSRRDRVTEAFF. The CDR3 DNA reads TGTGCCAGCTCACGCCGGGACAGGGTGACTGAAGCTTTCTTT.

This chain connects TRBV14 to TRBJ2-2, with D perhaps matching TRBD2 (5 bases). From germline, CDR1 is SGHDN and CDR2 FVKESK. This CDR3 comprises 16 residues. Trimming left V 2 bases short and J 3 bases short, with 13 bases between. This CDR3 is CASSQTRGMDTGELFF. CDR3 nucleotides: TGTGCCAGCAGCCAAACCCGAGGGATGGACACCGGGGAGCTGTTTTTT. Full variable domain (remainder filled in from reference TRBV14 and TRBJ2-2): EAGVTQFPSHSVIEKGQTVTLRCDPISGHDNLYWYRRVMGKEIKFLLHFVKESKQDESGMPNNRFLAERTGGTYSTLKVQPAELEDSGVYFCASSQTRGMDTGELFFGEGSRLTVL.